This paragraph reports one T cell receptor (beta chain). Its antigen remains unknown. Primers included in the PCR were 60 Vbeta and 13 Jbeta primers. Sequenced by immunoSEQ multiplex PCR; TCRdb stores in-frame clones only, minus some. The sample has 150,000 to 200,000 clones; about two thirds are singletons. This record belongs to a study of cytomegalovirus exposure and HLA in healthy donors. Across the whole study: From HLA-typed donors, an early data release held 70 million to 100 million unique TCRs. Study-level points and caveats: With later analysis, a missense DCLRE1C variant became linked to TCR beta V- and J-gene trimming. Data from an earlier analysis indicated that most TCR beta V segments were productive either about 90% or about 30% of the time.

The germline gives CDR1 LNHDA, CDR2 SQIVND (reference sequence). This CDR3 region has 15 residues. V shed 4 bases, J shed 8 bases, and the junction held 8 bases outside the gene matches. Sequenced sample: PBMCs. The receptor's source is a man in his thirties or forties in good health and CMV-seropositive. V and J are TRBV19 and TRBJ1-4; TRBD1 matches at 9 bases. The CDR3 spells CASSTTGTGKEKLFF. DNA for the CDR3: TGTGCCAGTAGTACTACCGGGACAGGGAAGGAAAAACTGTTTTTT.